One T cell receptor (beta chain) is described in this entry. These data belong to a study of cytomegalovirus exposure and HLA in healthy donors. The germline CDR1 and CDR2 sequences are SGHNT and YYREEE (reference sequence). This CDR3 is built from 15 residues. V was clipped by 1 base and J by 0 bases, with 10 bases between them. This table comes from immunoSEQ multiplex PCR, and its TCRdb copy is limited to in-frame clones, with some not included. The data contain about 120,000 clones, roughly nine tenths of them seen just once; the ten biggest clones take up more than 0.95%. J is TRBJ1-1 and V is TRBV5-4, with a tentative D call TRBD1 (6 bases). This receptor was taken from a woman in her late teens or twenties in good health and CMV-seronegative. Sample: PBMCs. CDR3 region: CASSLSTGMNTEAFF. In DNA, the CDR3 is TGTGCCAGCAGCTTGTCGACAGGCATGAACACTGAAGCTTTCTTT.